The clone carrying this TCR beta chain has only a few counts. Its antigen is currently unknown. The entry originates in a study of beta chain features in type 1 diabetes. Study conclusions and caveats: These data did not resolve whether HLA type affects TCRB rearrangement. Shorter TCRB CDR3s, moderately but significantly so, were found in Type 1 diabetes patients in all four CD4+ subsets.

The study reverse transcribed the entire isolated RNA, so it sequenced expressed TCRB transcripts. Assay: immunoSEQ multiplex PCR; the TCRdb copy retains only in-frame clones and omits some. The sample includes around 400,000 clones, more than 12% seen only once; the top ten take approximately 0.02%. Heparinised blood was drawn once per donor, averaging about 0.11 L. The sequence was collected from a woman aged 18-29 years in good health. The sample comprised naive CD4+ T cells from blood.

The CDR3 here is CASSVQGLAGTTGELFF. CDR3 DNA: TGTGCCAGCAGCGTCCAGGGACTAGCGGGAACCACCGGGGAGCTGTTTTTT. The genes are TRBV9 and TRBJ2-2, with 13 positions matching TRBD2. Germline V lookup: CDR1 SGDLS, CDR2 YYNGEE. The trim removed 2 bases at V and 4 bases at J, leaving 5 bases unmatched. The CDR3 spans 17 residues.